This T cell receptor (beta chain) comes out of a study of cytomegalovirus exposure and HLA in healthy donors. Looking at the study overall: The approximately 710 first-cohort repertoires and the 130 or so validation repertoires shared the same platform, a later analysis reported. Study outcomes and limitations: Reports credit the classifier with highly specific, highly sensitive diagnosis of cytomegalovirus status. The finding came from a later analysis; first-cohort TCR clusters tended to co-occur in the 130 or so validation repertoires. Among TCR beta chains, those listed as cytomegalovirus-associated numbered about 150.

Trimming cost V 5 bases and J 4 bases, with 5 bases left between them. Germline lookup yields CDR1 SEHNR and CDR2 FQNEAQ (reference sequence). The CDR3 totals 11 residues. Using immunoSEQ multiplex PCR, the repertoire was profiled, and TCRdb retains in-frame clones only, with some absent. The sample carries 150,000 to 200,000 clones, about four fifths recorded once. This clone was detected only a few times. Its specificity is unknown. The sample contains more than one DNA sequence encoding this CDR3. Sequenced: PBMCs. This receptor was obtained from a woman aged 18-30 years in good health and CMV-seropositive. This chain joins TRBV7-9 and TRBJ1-1; no reliable D call. As DNA, the CDR3 is TGTGCCAGCAGCCCCGGCACTGAAGCTTTCTTT. Protein: CASSPGTEAFF.